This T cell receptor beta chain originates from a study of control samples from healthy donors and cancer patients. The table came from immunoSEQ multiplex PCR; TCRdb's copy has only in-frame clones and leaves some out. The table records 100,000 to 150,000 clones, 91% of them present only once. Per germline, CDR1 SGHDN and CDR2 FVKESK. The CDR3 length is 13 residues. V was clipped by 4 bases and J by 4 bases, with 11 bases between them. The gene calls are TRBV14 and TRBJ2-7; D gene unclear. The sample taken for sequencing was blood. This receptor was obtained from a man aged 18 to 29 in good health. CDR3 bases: TGTGCCAGCAGCCGGGGAAGTCCATACGAGCAGTACTTC. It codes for CASSRGSPYEQYF.